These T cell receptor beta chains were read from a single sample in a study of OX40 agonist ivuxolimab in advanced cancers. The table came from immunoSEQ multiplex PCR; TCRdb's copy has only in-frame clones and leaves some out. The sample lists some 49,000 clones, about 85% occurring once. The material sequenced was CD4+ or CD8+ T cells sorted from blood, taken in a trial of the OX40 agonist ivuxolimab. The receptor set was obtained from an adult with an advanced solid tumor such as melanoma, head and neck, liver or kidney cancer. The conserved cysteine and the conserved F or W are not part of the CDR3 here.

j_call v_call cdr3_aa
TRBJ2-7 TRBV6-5 ASSYATGGGTYEQY
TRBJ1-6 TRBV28 ASSLLSGDNSPLH
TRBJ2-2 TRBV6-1 ASIDEGQGTGELF
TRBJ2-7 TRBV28 ASTEEDRGYEQY
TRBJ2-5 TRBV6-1 ASSLTVGLKETQY
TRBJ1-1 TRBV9 ASSPAGQDTEAF
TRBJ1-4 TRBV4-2 ASSQDWQAATNEKLF
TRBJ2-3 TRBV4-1 ASSQETDRADTQY
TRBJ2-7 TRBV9 ASSVGQASEQY
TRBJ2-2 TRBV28 ASSSLTGSNTGELF
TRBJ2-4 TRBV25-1 ASSGAGAQNIQY
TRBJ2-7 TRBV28 ASSSRPSYEQY
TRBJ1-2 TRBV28 ASSPRTGDRYGYT
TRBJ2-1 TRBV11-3 ASSSGYNEQF
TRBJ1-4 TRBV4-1 ASSPVFSGNEKLF
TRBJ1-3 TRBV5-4 AMQQESGNTIY
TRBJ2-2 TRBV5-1 ASNQVNTGELF
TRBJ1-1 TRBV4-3 ASSQAGGSTEAF
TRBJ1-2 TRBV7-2 ASSLLQWTGYT
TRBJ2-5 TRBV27 ASSSDGRLAQY
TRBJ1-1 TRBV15 ATSKTGLDTEAF
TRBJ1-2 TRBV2 ASNGMGNYGYT
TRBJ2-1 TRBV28 ASSWRGDLYNEQF
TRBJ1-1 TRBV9 ASSATGGTTEAF
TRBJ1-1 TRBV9 ASSVGWTGADGAF
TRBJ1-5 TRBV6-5 ASSYSIAQPQH
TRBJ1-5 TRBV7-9 ASTPEGADNQPQH
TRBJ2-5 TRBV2 ASRRTGGFRETQY
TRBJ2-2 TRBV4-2 ASSRIGQGAATGELF
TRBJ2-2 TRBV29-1 SVEEVVTGELF
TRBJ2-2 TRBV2 ASSSGRGGAGELF
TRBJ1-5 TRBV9 ASSVSGARNQPQH
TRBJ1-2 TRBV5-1 ASSLRGEDGYT
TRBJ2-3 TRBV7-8 ASSSTVPHTDTQY
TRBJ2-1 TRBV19 ASSITSSYNEQF
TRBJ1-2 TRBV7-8 ASSLAATGANYGYT